This T cell receptor beta chain emerged from a study of cytotoxic CD8 clonotypes in ibrutinib-treated CLL. Study in general: IGHV unmutated about 17; relapsed/refractory some ten; treatment-naive about 14.

CDR3 length: 14 amino acids. With 0 bases clipped from V and 10 bases from J, the junction kept 9 bases outside the gene matches. Germline CDR1 and CDR2: SGHRS and YFSETQ. Sequencing used immunoSEQ multiplex PCR; TCRdb keeps in-frame clones, though not all of them. The repertoire holds over 200,000 clones, with roughly 79% as singletons. The input for sequencing was PBMCs, taken after 12 months of ibrutinib treatment. This sequence was found in a human donor with chronic lymphocytic leukemia. The chain combines TRBV5-1 with TRBJ1-1, with 7 bases fitting TRBD1. In DNA, the CDR3 is TGCGCCAGCAGCTTGGGACAGGGTAGTGTGTTAGCTTTCTTT. Translating gives CASSLGQGSVLAFF.